This T cell receptor beta chain is from a study of T-cell reconstitution after alpha-beta-depleted transplantation in children (dated by TCRdb to 2016 to 2017). Regarding the study in general: Using TCR repertoire profiling, the study quantitatively followed how T-cell immune reconstitution unfolded in children after TCRalphabeta/CD19-depleted allogeneic hematopoietic cell transplantation.

The CDR3 sequence holds 14 residues, the cysteine and phenylalanine included. The retained sequence is limited to the CDR3, 42 bases, with the frame set at the first base. V gives up 0 bases and J gives up 5 bases, and the segment between their germline ends measures 11 bases. Per the germline V gene (reference sequence), SEHNR is the CDR1 and FQNEAQ is the CDR2. Receptor amplification or capture employed PCR. TCRdb records Illumina HiSeq 2500 as the sequencer. Molecular barcoding was employed in the preparation of TCR libraries, with unique molecular identifiers being used to normalize TCRbeta repertoire quantification. The raw public data were reprocessed by TCRdb itself: fastp quality trimming at Q25, MiXCR clonotype calling, in-frame beta chains only. A single entry per CDR3 protein holds the most common genes and DNA from its merged rows. This sample gives about 610,000 distinct CDR3 sequences in total; 10% to 13% of them show up just once. The ten largest clones add up to roughly 4% of the sample.

This clonotype was seen more than once but under ten times. Its antigen remains unidentified. No quality values exist for individual bases; no much larger clone is one base distant. Sample: PBMCs from the stem cell graft donor, taken from the stem cell graft. The chain couples TRBV7-9 to TRBJ2-7, with the D gene not clear enough to name. This TCR derives from a human donor who donated a stem cell graft to a child with acute myeloid leukemia. The CDR3 protein sequence reads: CASSLAQFSHEQYF. The sequenced DNA is TGTGCCAGCAGCTTAGCGCAGTTTTCCCACGAGCAGTACTTC.